Below are 4 T cell receptor beta chains sequenced from a single sample in a study of human T cells and chemical hapten exposure. The time point denotes: patch test 1, 2 weeks after DPC sensitization. Stated treatment: therapeutic diphenylcyclopropenone sensitization with weekly scalp DPC. TCRdb ran MiXCR on the RACE reads and lists one entry per CDR3 protein. The table has roughly 98,000 distinct CDR3 sequences, around 11% seen once. This material consisted of whole blood, taken in connection with sensitization to the hapten diphenylcyclopropenone (DPC). These receptors were taken from a woman in her 40s with alopecia areata. Some clones in this sample may be carry-over from other donors' samples.

This chain uses TRBV3-1 with TRBJ2-1; the D is unclear. The germline CDR1 and CDR2 sequences are LGHDT and YNNKEL (reference sequence). The V end lost 3 bases, the J end lost 4 bases, and 4 bases lay between the germline ends. The CDR3 is made up of 12 amino acids. The DNA of the CDR3 is TGTGCCAGCAGCCAGCAGTACAATGAGCAGTTCTTC. Translating it yields CASSQQYNEQFF.

This clonotype was observed a handful of times. The chain is built from TRBV7-8 and TRBJ1-1; D gene ambiguous. This CDR3 region has 12 residues. The ends were cut back, 2 bases at V and 6 bases at J, with 7 bases in the middle. CDR1 and CDR2 from the germline V gene are SGHVS and FQNEAQ. The chain's CDR3 is CASSLPTPEAFF. CDR3 DNA: TGTGCCAGCAGCTTACCGACCCCTGAAGCTTTCTTT. The entire variable domain, with the rest obtained from reference TRBV7-8 and TRBJ1-1, is as follows: GAGVSQSPRYKVAKRGQDVALRCDPISGHVSLFWYQQALGQGPEFLTYFQNEAQLDKSGLPSDRFFAERPEGSVSTLKIQRTQQEDSAVYLCASSLPTPEAFFGQGTRLTVV.

The gene calls are TRBV19 and TRBJ2-2; TRBD1 matches 10 bases. CDR3 size: 15 residues. V dropped 5 bases and J dropped 7; count of bases not matched to a gene: 7. The germline V gene has CDR1 LNHDA and CDR2 SQIVND (reference sequence). For the CDR3, the DNA is TGTGCCAGTAGTCCCGACAGGGGGCGAGGCGGGGAGCTGTTTTTT. This translates into CASSPDRGRGGELFF.

The chain is built from TRBV30 and TRBJ2-1; D is perhaps TRBD2 (6 bases). Germline V gene sequence: CDR1 GTSNPN, CDR2 SVGIG (reference sequence). Trimming took 2 bases from V and 4 from J, leaving 15 bases between them. CDR3 length: 15 amino acids. Here the CDR3 DNA reads TGTGCCTGGAGTCTGGGGCTAGCGCTTTACAATGAGCAGTTCTTC. Its protein product is CAWSLGLALYNEQFF.